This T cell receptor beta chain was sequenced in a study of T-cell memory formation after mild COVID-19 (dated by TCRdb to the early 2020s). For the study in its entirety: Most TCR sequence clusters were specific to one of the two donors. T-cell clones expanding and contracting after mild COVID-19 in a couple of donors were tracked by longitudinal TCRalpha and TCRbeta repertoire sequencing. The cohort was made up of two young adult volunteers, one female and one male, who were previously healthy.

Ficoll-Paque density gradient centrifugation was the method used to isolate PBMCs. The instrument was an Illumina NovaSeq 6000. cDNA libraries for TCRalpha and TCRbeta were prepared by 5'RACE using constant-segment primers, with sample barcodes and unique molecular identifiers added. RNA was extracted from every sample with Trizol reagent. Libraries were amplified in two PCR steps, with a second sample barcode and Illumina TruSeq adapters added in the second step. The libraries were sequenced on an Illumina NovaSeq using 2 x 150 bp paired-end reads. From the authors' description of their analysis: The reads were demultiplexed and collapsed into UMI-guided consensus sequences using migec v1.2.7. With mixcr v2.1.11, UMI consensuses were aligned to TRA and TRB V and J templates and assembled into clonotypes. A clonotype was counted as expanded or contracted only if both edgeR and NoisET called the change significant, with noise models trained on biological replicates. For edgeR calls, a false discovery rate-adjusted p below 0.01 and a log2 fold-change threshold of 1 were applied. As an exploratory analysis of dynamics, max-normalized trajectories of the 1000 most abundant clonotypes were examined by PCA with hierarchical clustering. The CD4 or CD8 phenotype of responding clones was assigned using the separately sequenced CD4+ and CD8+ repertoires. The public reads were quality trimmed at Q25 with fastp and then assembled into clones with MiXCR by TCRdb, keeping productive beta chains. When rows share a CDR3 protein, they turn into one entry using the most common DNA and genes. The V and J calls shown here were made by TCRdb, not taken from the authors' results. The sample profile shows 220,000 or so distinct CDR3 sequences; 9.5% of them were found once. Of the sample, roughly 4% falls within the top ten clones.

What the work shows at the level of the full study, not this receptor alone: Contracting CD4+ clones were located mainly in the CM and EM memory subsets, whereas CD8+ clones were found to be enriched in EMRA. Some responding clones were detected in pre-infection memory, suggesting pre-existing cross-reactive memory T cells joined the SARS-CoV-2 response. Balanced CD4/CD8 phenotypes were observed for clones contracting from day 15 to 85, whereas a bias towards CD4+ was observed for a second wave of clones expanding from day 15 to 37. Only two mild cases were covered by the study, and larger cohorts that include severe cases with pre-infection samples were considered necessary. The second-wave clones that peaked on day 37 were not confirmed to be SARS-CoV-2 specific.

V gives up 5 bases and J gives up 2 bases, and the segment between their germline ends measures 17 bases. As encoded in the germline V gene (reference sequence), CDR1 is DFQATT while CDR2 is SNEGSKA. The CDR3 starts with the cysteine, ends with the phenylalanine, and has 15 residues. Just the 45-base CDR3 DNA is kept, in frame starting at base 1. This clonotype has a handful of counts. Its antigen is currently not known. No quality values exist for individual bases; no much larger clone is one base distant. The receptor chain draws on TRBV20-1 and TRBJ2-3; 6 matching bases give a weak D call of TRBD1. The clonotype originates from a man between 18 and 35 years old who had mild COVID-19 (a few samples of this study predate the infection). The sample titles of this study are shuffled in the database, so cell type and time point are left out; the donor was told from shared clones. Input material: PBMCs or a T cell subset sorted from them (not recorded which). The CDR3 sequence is CSAGQTGRTTDTQYF. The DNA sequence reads TGCAGTGCTGGACAGACCGGAAGAACCACAGATACGCAGTATTTT.